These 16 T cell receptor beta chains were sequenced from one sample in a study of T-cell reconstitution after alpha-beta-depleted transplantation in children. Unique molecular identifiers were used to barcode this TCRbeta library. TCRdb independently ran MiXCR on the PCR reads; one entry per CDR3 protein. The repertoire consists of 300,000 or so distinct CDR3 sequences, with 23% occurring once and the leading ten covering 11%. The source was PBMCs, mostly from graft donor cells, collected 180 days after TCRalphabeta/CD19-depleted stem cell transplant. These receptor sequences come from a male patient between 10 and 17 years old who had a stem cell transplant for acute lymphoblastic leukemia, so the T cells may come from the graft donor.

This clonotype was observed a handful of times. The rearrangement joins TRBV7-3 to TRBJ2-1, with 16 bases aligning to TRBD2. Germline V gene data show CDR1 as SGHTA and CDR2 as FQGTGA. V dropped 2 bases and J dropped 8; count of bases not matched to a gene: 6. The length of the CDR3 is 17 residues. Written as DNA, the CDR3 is TGTGCCAGCAGCTTAGTGGGACTAGCGGGAGGGCGAGATGAGCAGTTCTTC. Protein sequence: CASSLVGLAGGRDEQFF. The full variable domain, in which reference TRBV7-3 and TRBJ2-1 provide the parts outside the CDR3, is GAGVSQTPSNKVTEKGKYVELRCDPISGHTALYWYRQSLGQGPEFLIYFQGTGAADDSGLPNDRFFAVRPEGSVSTLKIQRTERGDSAVYLCASSLVGLAGGRDEQFFGPGTRLTVL.

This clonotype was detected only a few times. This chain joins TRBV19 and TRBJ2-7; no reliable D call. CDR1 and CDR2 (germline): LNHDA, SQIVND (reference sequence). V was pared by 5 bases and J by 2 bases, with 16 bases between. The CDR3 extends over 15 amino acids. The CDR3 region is CASSSRPRIAYEQYF. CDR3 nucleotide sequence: TGTGCCAGTAGTTCACGACCCCGGATTGCCTACGAGCAGTACTTC.

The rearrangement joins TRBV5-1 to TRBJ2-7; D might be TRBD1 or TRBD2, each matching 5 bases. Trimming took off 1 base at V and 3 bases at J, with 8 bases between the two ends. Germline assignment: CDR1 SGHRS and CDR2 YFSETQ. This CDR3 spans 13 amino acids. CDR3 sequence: CASSLRDGYEQYF. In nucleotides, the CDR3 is TGCGCCAGCAGCTTGCGGGACGGCTACGAGCAGTACTTC.

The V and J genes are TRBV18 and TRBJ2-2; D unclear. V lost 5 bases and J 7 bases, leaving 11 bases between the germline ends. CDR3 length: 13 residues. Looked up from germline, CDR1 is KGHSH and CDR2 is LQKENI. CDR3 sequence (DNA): TGTGCCAGCTCAGACGTCGGAAACGGGGAGCTGTTTTTT. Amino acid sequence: CASSDVGNGELFF. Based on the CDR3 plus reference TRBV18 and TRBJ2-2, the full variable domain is NAGVMQNPRHLVRRRGQEARLRCSPMKGHSHVYWYRQLPEEGLKFMVYLQKENIIDESGMPKERFSAEFPKEGPSILRIQQVVRGDSAAYFCASSDVGNGELFFGEGSRLTVL.

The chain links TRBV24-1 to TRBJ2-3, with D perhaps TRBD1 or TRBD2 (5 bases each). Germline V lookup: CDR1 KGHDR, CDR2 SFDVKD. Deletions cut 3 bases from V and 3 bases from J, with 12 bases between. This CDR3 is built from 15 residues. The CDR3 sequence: CATSDRGASTDTQYF. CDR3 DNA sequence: TGTGCCACCAGTGATCGGGGCGCATCTACAGATACGCAGTATTTT.

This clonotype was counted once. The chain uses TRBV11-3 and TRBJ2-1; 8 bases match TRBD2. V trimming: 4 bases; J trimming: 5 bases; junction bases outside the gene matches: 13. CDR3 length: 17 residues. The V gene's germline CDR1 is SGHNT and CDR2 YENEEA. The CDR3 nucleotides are TGTGCCAGCAGCTACCAAGGAGAGCGGGAGTACAACAATGAGCAGTTCTTC. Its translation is CASSYQGEREYNNEQFF.

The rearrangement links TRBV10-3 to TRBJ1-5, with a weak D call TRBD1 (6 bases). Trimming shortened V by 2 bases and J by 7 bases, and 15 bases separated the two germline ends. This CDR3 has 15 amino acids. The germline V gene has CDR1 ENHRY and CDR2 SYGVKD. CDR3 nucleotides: TGTGCCATCAGTGAGAACAGGGCTACTCCCCAGCCCCAGCATTTT. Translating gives CAISENRATPQPQHF.

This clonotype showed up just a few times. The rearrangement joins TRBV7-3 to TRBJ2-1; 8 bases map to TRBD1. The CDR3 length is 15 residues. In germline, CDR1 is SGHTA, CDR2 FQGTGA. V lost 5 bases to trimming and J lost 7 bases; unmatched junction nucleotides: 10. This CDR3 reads CASSPQRTGRNEQFF. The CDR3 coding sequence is TGTGCCAGCAGCCCCCAACGGACAGGGAGGAATGAGCAGTTCTTC.

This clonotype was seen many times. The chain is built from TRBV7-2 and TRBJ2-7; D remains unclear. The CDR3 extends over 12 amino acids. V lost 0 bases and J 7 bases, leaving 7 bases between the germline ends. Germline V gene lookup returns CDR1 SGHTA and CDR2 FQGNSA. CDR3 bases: TGTGCCAGCAGCTTAGCAGGGCGAGAGCAGTACTTC. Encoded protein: CASSLAGREQYF.

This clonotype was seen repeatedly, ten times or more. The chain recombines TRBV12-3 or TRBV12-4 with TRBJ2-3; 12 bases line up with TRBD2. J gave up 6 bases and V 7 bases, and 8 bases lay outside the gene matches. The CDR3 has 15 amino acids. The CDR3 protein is CASNLAGGPSDTQYF. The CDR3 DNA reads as TGTGCCAGCAACCTAGCGGGAGGGCCCTCGGATACGCAGTATTTT.

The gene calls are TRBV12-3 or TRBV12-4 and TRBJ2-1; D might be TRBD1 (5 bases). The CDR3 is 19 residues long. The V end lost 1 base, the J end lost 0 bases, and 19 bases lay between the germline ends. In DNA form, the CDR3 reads TGTGCCAGCAGTTTAGGGGGCCCCACAGACACGAGCTCCTACAATGAGCAGTTCTTC. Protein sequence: CASSLGGPTDTSSYNEQFF.

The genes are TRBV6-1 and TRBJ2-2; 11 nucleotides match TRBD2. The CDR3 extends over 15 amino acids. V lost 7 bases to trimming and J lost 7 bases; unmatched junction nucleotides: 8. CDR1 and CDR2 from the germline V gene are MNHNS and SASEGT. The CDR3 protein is CASNLAGGYSGELFF. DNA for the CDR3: TGTGCCAGCAATCTAGCGGGAGGATATAGCGGGGAGCTGTTTTTT.

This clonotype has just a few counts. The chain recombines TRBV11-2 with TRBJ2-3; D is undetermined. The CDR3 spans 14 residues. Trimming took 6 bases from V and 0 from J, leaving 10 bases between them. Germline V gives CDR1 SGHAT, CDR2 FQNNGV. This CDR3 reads CASSFSRSTDTQYF. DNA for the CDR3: TGTGCCAGCAGTTTTTCGCGGAGCACAGATACGCAGTATTTT.

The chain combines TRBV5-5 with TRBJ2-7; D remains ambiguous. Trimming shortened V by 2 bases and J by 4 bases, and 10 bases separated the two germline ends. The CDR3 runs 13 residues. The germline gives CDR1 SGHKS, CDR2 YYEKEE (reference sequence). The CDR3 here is CASSFPIGYEQYF. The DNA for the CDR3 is TGTGCCAGCAGCTTCCCAATAGGGTACGAGCAGTACTTC.

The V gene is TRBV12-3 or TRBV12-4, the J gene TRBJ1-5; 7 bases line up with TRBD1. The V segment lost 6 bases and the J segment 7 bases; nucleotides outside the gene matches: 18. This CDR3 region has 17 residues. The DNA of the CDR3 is TGTGCCAGCAGCCGAACAGGGGTGCGTAGAGATGACCAGCCCCAGCATTTT. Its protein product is CASSRTGVRRDDQPQHF.

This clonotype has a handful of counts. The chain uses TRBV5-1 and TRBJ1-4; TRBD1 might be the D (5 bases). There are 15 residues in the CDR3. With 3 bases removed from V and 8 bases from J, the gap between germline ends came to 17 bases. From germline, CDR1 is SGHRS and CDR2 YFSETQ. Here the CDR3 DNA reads TGCGCCAGCAGCTATTTAACGGGACGAGTGGAAAAACTGTTTTTT. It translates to CASSYLTGRVEKLFF.